This T cell receptor (beta chain) was obtained from a study of T cell responses to AZD1222 COVID-19 vaccine. The assay was immunoSEQ multiplex PCR, and TCRdb's table has in-frame clones only and misses some. The sample records about 120,000 clones, 88% being singletons. The CDR3 is 12 residues long. CDR1 and CDR2 from the germline V gene are SGHTA and FQGNSA. Trimming removed 6 bases from V and 8 bases from J, with 8 bases in between. This clonotype was sampled from an adult in good health. The rearrangement links TRBV7-2 to TRBJ1-6; D is unresolved. Specimen: peripheral blood, collected on day 0 of AZD1222 vaccination. CDR3 residues: CASSLYDSPLHF. The CDR3 DNA is TGTGCCAGCAGTCTTTACGATTCACCCCTCCACTTT.